The entry below gives a single TCR beta chain sequence along with its context. A Seattle source enrolled patients during active infection and followed them longitudinally. The V gene lost 2 bases and the J gene lost 4 bases, with 13 bases spanning the gap. The CDR3 has 15 residues. Germline V CDR1 and CDR2: MNHEY, SVGEGT. In the original analysis: Estimation of nucleated cell counts relied on the amplification of reference gene primers. TCRdb's table, derived via immunoSEQ multiplex PCR, lists solely in-frame clones and lacks some. The DNA was the basis for D and trimming; V, J and clone size are from that table. Among over 150,000 clones listed, 65% to 90% were seen once. This entry is derived from a study of blood T cell repertoires in COVID-19. Whole-study context: Acute and convalescent COVID-19 samples came from the United States, Italy and Spain. The analysed material was cDNA or gDNA that came from T cells, B-cell-depleted T cells, or PBMCs.

The V call is TRBV6-2 or TRBV6-3, the J call TRBJ2-3, with D possibly being TRBD1 (5 bases). This receptor was identified in a woman in her sixties or seventies with COVID-19, enrolled during active disease. Sequenced material: peripheral blood. CDR3 amino acids: CASSYPRTGSDTQYF. In DNA, the CDR3 is TGTGCCAGCAGTTACCCCCGCACAGGTTCAGATACGCAGTATTTT.